Listed below are T cell receptor beta chains from one sample, sequenced in a study of OX40 agonist ivuxolimab in advanced cancers. This table comes from immunoSEQ multiplex PCR, and its TCRdb copy is limited to in-frame clones, with some not included. The profile shows just over 95,000 clones, under 85% of them singletons. This specimen consisted of CD4+ or CD8+ T cells sorted from blood, obtained in a trial of the OX40 agonist ivuxolimab. Every receptor here comes from an adult with an advanced solid tumor such as melanoma, head and neck, liver or kidney cancer. Each CDR3 is given with its conserved first and last residue. D genes are given only for firm matches. A row's size may be missing; if present it is once, few, many or a size class.

cdr3_nt cdr3_aa v_call d_call clone_size j_call
TGTGCCTGGAGATCAGGCAAAAACACCGGGGAGCTGTTTTTT CAWRSGKNTGELFF TRBV30 . . TRBJ2-2
TGTGCCAGCAGCCCTATTCCCGGGACAGCTCAAGAGACCCAGTACTTC CASSPIPGTAQETQYF TRBV7-9 TRBD1 . TRBJ2-5
TGTGCCACCAGCACCCTAGGAAACAGTCAGCCCCAGCATTTT CATSTLGNSQPQHF TRBV15 . few TRBJ1-5
TGCGCCAGCAGCCCCGGACCCAGGGGGAAATCCGGGGAGCTGTTTTTT CASSPGPRGKSGELFF TRBV5-1 TRBD1 . TRBJ2-2
TGTGCCAGCAGCGTAAAGGGTCCGAGCGGGAGTACAGATACGCAGTATTTT CASSVKGPSGSTDTQYF TRBV9 TRBD2 . TRBJ2-3
TGTGCCAGCAGTCTGGCCGGGACCCACGTCAATGAGCAGTTCTTC CASSLAGTHVNEQFF TRBV28 . . TRBJ2-1
TGTGCCAGCAGCTTGGTTAGCGACTCTTACAATGAGCAGTTCTTC CASSLVSDSYNEQFF TRBV11-3 . . TRBJ2-1
TGTGCCAGCAGTGGGCCGGGGCGGTACGAGCAGTACTTC CASSGPGRYEQYF TRBV6-1 . . TRBJ2-7
TGTGCCAGCAGCTTAGATCCAAGGGCAAAGGGGTATACGCAGTATTTT CASSLDPRAKGYTQYF TRBV7-2 . . TRBJ2-3
TGTGCCAGCAGTGAAGGGCAGGCCTTCAAAAACATTCAGTACTTC CASSEGQAFKNIQYF TRBV6-1 . . TRBJ2-4
TGTGCCAGTAGTATATCCGTAAACACTGAAGCTTTCTTT CASSISVNTEAFF TRBV19 . . TRBJ1-1
TGTGCCAGCAGTTTATCTCAGCTTAATGAAAAACTGTTTTTT CASSLSQLNEKLFF TRBV28 . few TRBJ1-4
TGTGCCAGTAGTCTCGGCAGCGGAAGATATGGCTACACCTTC CASSLGSGRYGYTF TRBV19 . once TRBJ1-2
TGTGCCAGCAGCTTAGGGCTAGCGTATAAGTTAGCAGATACGCAGTATTTT CASSLGLAYKLADTQYF TRBV7-9 . . TRBJ2-3
TGTGCCAGCAGCTTAGGGCCAGGCTACGAGCAGTACTTC CASSLGPGYEQYF TRBV11-3 . few TRBJ2-7
TGTGCCAGCAGCTCGGGGCACTCCATTCGCGAGCAGTACTTC CASSSGHSIREQYF TRBV5-6 . . TRBJ2-7
TGCGCCAGCAGTGAGGTTAGCGGGACCAACGAGCAGTACTTC CASSEVSGTNEQYF TRBV10-1 TRBD2 . TRBJ2-7
TGTGCCAGCAGTATGGGCTTAGCCAAAAACATTCAGTACTTC CASSMGLAKNIQYF TRBV2 . . TRBJ2-4
TGTGCCAGCAGTTTCTCACAGCAGGGGGCAAGAATTACTGAAGCTTTCTTT CASSFSQQGARITEAFF TRBV28 TRBD1 . TRBJ1-1
TGTGCCAGCAACGCCGACAGGGGGCAGGGGACCCAGTACTTC CASNADRGQGTQYF TRBV6-5 TRBD1 . TRBJ2-5
TGCGCCAGCAGCCCGGGGGACCTAGGGGTAGAGACCCAGTACTTC CASSPGDLGVETQYF TRBV5-1 . . TRBJ2-5
TGTGCCATCAGTGAGCCCGGGACTAGCGGGGTCTACAATGAGCAGTTCTTC CAISEPGTSGVYNEQFF TRBV10-3 TRBD2 once TRBJ2-1
TGTGCCAGCAGCTTATTGACTAGGAACACTGAAGCTTTCTTT CASSLLTRNTEAFF TRBV7-9 . few TRBJ1-1
TGTGCCAGCAGCTTGGACATTGAAGCTTTCTTT CASSLDIEAFF TRBV11-2 . . TRBJ1-1
TGTGCCAGCAGTTCCAGGGATGCAACTAATGAAAAACTGTTTTTT CASSSRDATNEKLFF TRBV28 . . TRBJ1-4
TGTGCCAGCAGCTCGCTGGTGGGTAAGGCTACGCAGTATTTT CASSSLVGKATQYF TRBV11-2 . . TRBJ2-3
TGTGCCAGCAGTTCCGTGGTAGCGGGAGATCGAGAGACCCAGTACTTC CASSSVVAGDRETQYF TRBV28 TRBD2 . TRBJ2-5
TGTGCCAGCAGCTTGCAGGGGCTGGTTGGAAACACCATATATTTT CASSLQGLVGNTIYF TRBV5-6 . . TRBJ1-3
TGTGCCAGCAGCTTAGAAGCCCGTGGGGGCAATGAGCAGTTCTTC CASSLEARGGNEQFF TRBV7-9 . . TRBJ2-1
TGCGCCAGCAGCCAAGATTTAGGGCAGGGGGTTTCCGGGCAAGAGCAGTACTTC CASSQDLGQGVSGQEQYF TRBV4-3 TRBD1 once TRBJ2-5
TGTGCCAGCAGCTTAGAGGGGAACTATGAGCAGTTCTTC CASSLEGNYEQFF TRBV7-3 . . TRBJ2-1
TGTGCCAGCACCACCTCAGAGGGGAGGGAGACCCAGTACTTC CASTTSEGRETQYF TRBV28 . . TRBJ2-5
TGTGCCAGCAGCCCCCCAGGGGCTGGGGCCAACGTCCTGACTTTC CASSPPGAGANVLTF TRBV28 . . TRBJ2-6
TGTGCCGCTGAGGAGGCCGAATCCGGAAACACCATATATTTT CAAEEAESGNTIYF TRBV28 . . TRBJ1-3
TGTGCCAGCAGTGACTACAGGGGGCTGAATGGCTACACCTTC CASSDYRGLNGYTF TRBV25-1 TRBD1 . TRBJ1-2
TGTGCCAGCGGCAGCCCGGACTTATACGAGCAGTACTTC CASGSPDLYEQYF TRBV28 . . TRBJ2-7
TGTGCCACCAGCACCTTACAGCAGAACAATGAGCAGTTCTTC CATSTLQQNNEQFF TRBV15 . . TRBJ2-1
TGTGCCAGCTCACTCGCACCAGGGTCCAACTATGGCTACACCTTC CASSLAPGSNYGYTF TRBV18 . many TRBJ1-2
TGTGCCAGCAGCCAAGGGGACAGGGGGCTCTACAATGAGCAGTTCTTC CASSQGDRGLYNEQFF TRBV14 TRBD1 . TRBJ2-1
TGTGCCAGCAGTGGAGGGTTTAATGAAAAACTGTTTTTT CASSGGFNEKLFF TRBV28 . once TRBJ1-4
TGTGCCAGCAGCCAAGAGTCCCCCGGCTACGAGCAGTACTTC CASSQESPGYEQYF TRBV4-2 . . TRBJ2-7
TGCGCCAGCAGCTTGGATTGGGCCGGGGACACTGAAGCTTTCTTT CASSLDWAGDTEAFF TRBV5-1 . . TRBJ1-1
TGTGCCAGCAGACAGGGATTAACCTACGAGCAGTACTTC CASRQGLTYEQYF TRBV6-5 . few TRBJ2-7
TGCGCCAGCAGCCACGACAGGGGGAGGGAACAGCCCCAGCATTTT CASSHDRGREQPQHF TRBV4-1 TRBD1 few TRBJ1-5
TGCGCCAGCAGCCAAGCACAGTTCTCCGCCTACGAGCAGTACTTC CASSQAQFSAYEQYF TRBV4-1 . . TRBJ2-7
TGTGCCAGTCATCGACTAGCGGTCACCGGGGAGCTGTTTTTT CASHRLAVTGELFF TRBV19 TRBD2 . TRBJ2-2
TGTGCCAGCAGCTTAAACGGCGGATTCGGGGAGCTGTTTTTT CASSLNGGFGELFF TRBV7-9 . . TRBJ2-2
TGTGCCAGCAGTCTCCGAGGAAGGGAGCAGTACTTC CASSLRGREQYF TRBV27 . . TRBJ2-7
TGTGCCAGCAGCTATGGACTAGCGGGAGACCTAGAAAGCACAGATACGCAGTATTTT CASSYGLAGDLESTDTQYF TRBV11-3 TRBD2 . TRBJ2-3
TGTGCCAGCAGCTTGGGGACTAGCGTGCAAGAGACCCAGTACTTC CASSLGTSVQETQYF TRBV5-4 TRBD2 . TRBJ2-5
TGTGCCACGAAGGGACCTTCCTACGAGCAGTACTTC CATKGPSYEQYF TRBV27 . . TRBJ2-7
TGTGCCTGGAGAAACTCCGTAAGGAGGGTTGGCTATGGCTACACCTTC CAWRNSVRRVGYGYTF TRBV30 . . TRBJ1-2
TGTGCCAGCAGACCTGACAGGGCAAATGAAAAACTGTTTTTT CASRPDRANEKLFF TRBV6-1 TRBD1 . TRBJ1-4
TGTGCTAGTGGTCAGGGACTGGATTATGGGACCCAGTACTTC CASGQGLDYGTQYF TRBV12-5 . . TRBJ2-5
TGTGCCAGCAGCCAAGAACGGGTCACGGGGGGAGTCTACGAGCAGTACTTC CASSQERVTGGVYEQYF TRBV4-2 TRBD2 . TRBJ2-7
TGTGCCGGCAGGGGGAACACCGGGGAGCTGTTTTTT CAGRGNTGELFF TRBV2 . . TRBJ2-2
TGTGCCAGCAGCTTATTGGAGGCAGATACGCAGTATTTT CASSLLEADTQYF TRBV7-2 . . TRBJ2-3
TGTGCCAGCAGCCAAGATTTTGGACTAGCGGGCCATTTTGGCAATGAGCAGTTCTTC CASSQDFGLAGHFGNEQFF TRBV14 TRBD2 . TRBJ2-1
TGCGCCAGCAGCTTGGGGACAGACTCTGGAAACACCATATATTTT CASSLGTDSGNTIYF TRBV5-1 . . TRBJ1-3